The 23 T cell receptor beta chains listed next were all sequenced from one sample in a study of pediatric ulcerative colitis (dated by TCRdb to about 2019). The library came from the immunoSEQ multiplex PCR assay. TCRdb provides this immuneACCESS table in a form limited to in-frame rearrangements. Some clones are lacking; in checked studies, under half of them reflect an unresolved V gene, and why the rest are absent is not known. The sample table lists tens of thousands of clones, 75% of them with a count of one. Over 8.5% of the sample lies in the top ten. During colonoscopy, one to two rectal pinch biopsies were obtained for research purposes. Input material: gut tissue. These receptors were collected from a boy between 5 and 17 years old with severe ulcerative colitis.

The V and J genes are TRBV18 and TRBJ2-1; a weak D match, TRBD2 (6 bases). From germline, CDR1 is KGHSH and CDR2 LQKENI. CDR3 size: 15 residues. V lost 4 bases and J 4 bases, leaving 14 bases between the germline ends. CDR3 residues: CASSQKSGGYNEQFF. The DNA of the CDR3 is TGTGCCAGCTCACAAAAGAGTGGGGGGTACAATGAGCAGTTCTTC.

This clone is medium-sized in the sample. The rearrangement joins TRBV18 to TRBJ1-2; a weak D match, TRBD1 (6 bases). Germline-derived CDR1 and CDR2 are KGHSH and LQKENI. The CDR3 contains 14 residues. Trimming removed 3 bases from V and 6 bases from J, with 14 bases in between. This CDR3 reads CASSPNTGSNGYTF. The CDR3 DNA is TGTGCCAGCTCACCTAATACAGGGTCTAATGGCTACACCTTC.

The CDR3 loop reads CASRLTGEGAETQYF. DNA for the CDR3: TGTGCCAGCAGATTGACAGGGGAAGGAGCAGAGACCCAGTACTTC. The rearrangement joins TRBV28 to TRBJ2-5, with TRBD1 matching over 8 bases. With V trimmed by 6 bases and J by 4 bases, 10 bases remained unmatched. There are 15 residues in the CDR3. Germline values: CDR1 MDHEN, CDR2 SYDVKM.

The chain carries TRBV10-2 and TRBJ1-1; D unresolved. Germline CDR1 reads WSHSY; CDR2 reads SAAADI. Deletions cut 6 bases from V and 4 bases from J, with 12 bases between. The CDR3 is 13 amino acids. CDR3 nucleotides: TGCGCCAGCAGCTCAAACATGGGCACTGAAGCTTTCTTT. Translating it yields CASSSNMGTEAFF.

The chain is built from TRBV4-1 and TRBJ2-3; no clear D gene. Germline V lookup: CDR1 MGHRA, CDR2 YSYEKL. V was trimmed by 6 bases and J by 1 base, leaving 14 bases between them. CDR3 length equals 15 residues. The DNA of the CDR3 is TGCGCCAGCAGTTTTGAGATTCGAGGCACAGATACGCAGTATTTT. This codes for CASSFEIRGTDTQYF.

The CDR3: CAISQGGYGYTF. In nucleotides, the CDR3 is TGTGCCATCAGTCAGGGCGGCTATGGCTACACCTTC. This chain connects TRBV10-3 to TRBJ1-2, with D perhaps TRBD1 (5 bases). Germline CDR1 ENHRY, CDR2 SYGVKD. This CDR3 is built from 12 residues. The V end was cut by 5 bases, the J end by 4 bases, with 8 bases between.

This chain joins TRBV2 and TRBJ2-3; unclear D gene. Trimming pared 6 bases from V and 0 bases from J, leaving 10 bases between. Looked up from germline, CDR1 is SNHLY and CDR2 is FYNNEI. The CDR3 spans 14 residues. CDR3 region: CASRLLTSTDTQYF. CDR3 in DNA: TGTGCCAGCAGATTGCTAACTAGCACAGATACGCAGTATTTT.

This clone was detected once. CDR3 sequence (DNA): TGTGCCAGCCTTGTTCTGGACAGGGCTTACGAGCAGTACTTC. It yields the protein CASLVLDRAYEQYF. This chain uses TRBV2 with TRBJ2-7; 8 bases fit TRBD1. V lost 8 bases to trimming and J lost 4 bases; unmatched junction nucleotides: 10. There are 14 residues in the CDR3. CDR1 and CDR2 from the germline V gene are SNHLY and FYNNEI.

The J gene is TRBJ1-3, the V gene TRBV12-5; a weak D match, TRBD1 (5 bases). The CDR3 spans 12 residues. Germline CDR1 reads LGHNT; CDR2 reads FRNRAP. The CDR3 here is CASGLGGNTIYF. CDR3 DNA sequence: TGTGCCTCAGGGTTGGGCGGAAACACCATATATTTT. Based on the CDR3 plus reference TRBV12-5 and TRBJ1-3, the full variable domain is DARVTQTPRHKVTEMGQEVTMRCQPILGHNTVFWYRQTMMQGLELLAYFRNRAPLDDSGMPKDRFSAEMPDATLATLKIQPSEPRDSAVYFCASGLGGNTIYFGEGSWLTVV.

This rearrangement joins TRBV6-1 to TRBJ2-7, with D hard to call. Trimming took 7 bases from V and 3 from J, leaving 13 bases between them. The CDR3 totals 13 residues. In germline, CDR1 is MNHNS, CDR2 SASEGT. The CDR3 region has the DNA TGTGCCAGCAACCTCCTGGGGAACTACGAGCAGTACTTC. Translated, it gives CASNLLGNYEQYF.

This chain uses TRBV20-1 with TRBJ1-1; no firm D call. V lost 5 bases and J 1 base, leaving 5 bases between the germline ends. The CDR3 is 11 amino acids. Per the germline V gene, CDR1 is DFQATT and CDR2 is SNEGSKA (reference sequence). CDR3 amino acids: CSAAGNTEAFF. The CDR3 nucleotides read TGCAGTGCTGCGGGGAACACTGAAGCTTTCTTT.

V usage is TRBV27 and J usage is TRBJ2-7, with 10 nucleotides matching TRBD1. The CDR3 contains 14 residues. Germline values: CDR1 MNHEY, CDR2 SMNVEV (reference sequence). Unmatched junction bases numbered 5, after V lost 4 bases and J lost 5 bases. The CDR3 here is CASSSWTGGDEQYF. CDR3 sequence (DNA): TGTGCCAGCAGTTCTTGGACAGGGGGAGACGAGCAGTACTTC.

This clone showed up just once. The chain employs TRBV6-5 and TRBJ2-5; D not resolved. The length of the CDR3 is 13 residues. V gave up 6 bases and J gave up 0 bases, with 8 bases separating them. Looked up from germline, CDR1 is MNHEY and CDR2 is SVGAGI. CDR3 residues: CASSHRDQETQYF. DNA for the CDR3: TGTGCCAGCAGCCACCGGGACCAAGAGACCCAGTACTTC.

This chain uses TRBV5-1 with TRBJ2-7, with D uncertain. The CDR3 is 11 residues long. Looked up from germline, CDR1 is SGHRS and CDR2 is YFSETQ. The V and J ends lost 1 base and 5 bases respectively, with 4 bases between them. CDR3 sequence: CASSLSHEQYF. Written as DNA, the CDR3 is TGCGCCAGCAGCTTGTCCCACGAGCAGTACTTC.

The chain combines TRBV9 with TRBJ1-5, with a possible D match to TRBD1 (5 bases). Deletions cut 5 bases from V and 6 bases from J, with 15 bases between. The CDR3 loop spans 14 amino acids. Germline V gene data show CDR1 as SGDLS and CDR2 as YYNGEE. CDR3 nucleotide sequence: TGTGCCAGCAGTCGGAGCGGGGGTGGTCAGCCCCAGCATTTT. This translates into CASSRSGGGQPQHF. Together with reference TRBV9 and TRBJ1-5, the CDR3 gives the full variable domain: DSGVTQTPKHLITATGQRVTLRCSPRSGDLSVYWYQQSLDQGLQFLIQYYNGEERAKGNILERFSAQQFPDLHSELNLSSLELGDSALYFCASSRSGGGQPQHFGDGTRLSIL.

For the CDR3, the DNA is TGTGCCAGCAGCGAAGATGGCGACACTGAAGCTTTCTTT. Translating it yields CASSEDGDTEAFF. The genes are TRBV9 and TRBJ1-1; D unclear. Trimming shortened V by 3 bases and J by 3 bases, and 9 bases separated the two germline ends. This CDR3 region has 13 residues. The germline CDR1 and CDR2 sequences are SGDLS and YYNGEE.

This clone is judged medium-sized (0.01 to 0.1%). This chain joins TRBV28 and TRBJ1-5, with 7 bases that match TRBD1. This CDR3 spans 18 amino acids. The germline CDR1 and CDR2 sequences are MDHEN and SYDVKM. The V and J ends lost 4 bases and 0 bases, in that order; junction bases with no gene match: 12. The CDR3 protein is CASSSYVGTADSNQPQHF. The CDR3 region has the DNA TGTGCCAGCAGTTCCTATGTCGGGACAGCCGATAGCAATCAGCCCCAGCATTTT.

The genes are TRBV4-2 and TRBJ2-7, with D possibly matching TRBD2 (7 bases). CDR1 is LGHNA, CDR2 YNFKEQ, per germline. The V end was cut by 4 bases, the J end by 0 bases, with 19 bases between. This CDR3 is built from 17 residues. For the CDR3, the DNA is TGTGCCAGCAGCCGGGGGGGTGTGGGGGCGAGCTCCTACGAGCAGTACTTC. Residues: CASSRGGVGASSYEQYF.

The J gene is TRBJ1-3, the V gene TRBV25-1; maybe TRBD1 (6 bases). Per germline, CDR1 MGHDK and CDR2 SYGVNS. The germline V and J ends were trimmed by 0 bases and 4 bases, with 10 bases remaining between them. This CDR3 comprises 15 residues. CDR3 residues: CASSEYGGQGNTIYF. The CDR3 DNA reads TGTGCCAGCAGTGAATACGGGGGGCAAGGAAACACCATATATTTT.

The gene calls are TRBV6-1 and TRBJ1-5; 9 bases line up with TRBD1. V was clipped by 4 bases and J by 5 bases; unmatched bases: 6. The CDR3 consists of 15 residues. Germline V gene lookup returns CDR1 MNHNS and CDR2 SASEGT. CDR3 coding DNA: TGTGCCAGCAGTGTAGGGACAGGGTGGGATCAGCCCCAGCATTTT. It specifies CASSVGTGWDQPQHF.

The chain uses TRBV29-1 and TRBJ1-4; D is ambiguous. This CDR3 region has 13 residues. Germline V lookup: CDR1 SQVTM, CDR2 ANQGSEA. The ends were cut back, 6 bases at V and 6 bases at J, with 14 bases in the middle. The CDR3 DNA reads as TGCAGCGTGATGAGTTTATTGGATGAAAAACTGTTTTTT. Its translation is CSVMSLLDEKLFF.

The chain joins TRBV19 to TRBJ2-3; D may be TRBD1 (6 bases). V dropped 6 bases and J dropped 3 bases, with 16 bases sitting between them. Per germline, CDR1 LNHDA and CDR2 SQIVND (reference sequence). CDR3 length: 15 residues. DNA for the CDR3: TGTGCCAGTAGGACCTGGGCGCAGGGGACAGATACGCAGTATTTT. Translated, it gives CASRTWAQGTDTQYF.

This clone was detected a few times. This chain connects TRBV25-1 to TRBJ2-1, with D possibly being TRBD1 or TRBD2 (5 bases each). Germline V gene lookup returns CDR1 MGHDK and CDR2 SYGVNS. The CDR3 loop spans 18 amino acids. With 5 bases removed from V and 5 bases from J, the gap between germline ends came to 25 bases. The CDR3 sequence: CASSWGLGAQGLNNEQFF. The CDR3 DNA is TGTGCCAGCAGTTGGGGGTTAGGGGCACAAGGCCTTAACAATGAGCAGTTCTTC.